What follows are 25 T cell receptor beta chains derived from one specimen sequenced in a study of identifying expanded T cells in peripheral blood. The protocol was immunoSEQ multiplex PCR, while the TCRdb copy is restricted to in-frame clones and leaves out a portion. The sample carries 90,000 to 110,000 clones, 88% recorded once. The material sequenced was blood. These receptors were taken from a person aged 18 to 75 in good health.

This sequence joins TRBV7-2 and TRBJ2-5, with D perhaps matching TRBD2 (7 bases). Trimming shortened V by 0 bases and J by 1 base, and 21 bases separated the two germline ends. Germline-derived CDR1 and CDR2 are SGHTA and FQGNSA. The CDR3 is 19 residues long. The CDR3 DNA sequence: TGTGCCAGCAGCTTAGCGTTTGGTTTTCGGCGGGGGCGCCAAGAGACCCAGTACTTC. Amino acid sequence: CASSLAFGFRRGRQETQYF.

The CDR3, as DNA: TGTGCCAGTAGTAGAATTGGGCCTCAAAGCTCCTACGAGCAGTACTTC. Protein sequence: CASSRIGPQSSYEQYF. V usage is TRBV19 and J usage is TRBJ2-7; D call uncertain. V gave up 4 bases and J gave up 0 bases, with 16 bases separating them. CDR1 LNHDA and CDR2 SQIVND come from the germline V gene (reference sequence). The CDR3 spans 16 residues. The full variable domain, with the rest looked up from reference TRBV19 and TRBJ2-7, is DGGITQSPKYLFRKEGQNVTLSCEQNLNHDAMYWYRQDPGQGLRLIYYSQIVNDFQKGDIAEGYSVSREKKESFPLTVTSAQKNPTAFYLCASSRIGPQSSYEQYFGPGTRLTVT.

The V and J genes are TRBV5-1 and TRBJ2-7; 7 bases are shared with TRBD1. The trim removed 5 bases at V and 4 bases at J, leaving 6 bases unmatched. Germline V gives CDR1 SGHRS, CDR2 YFSETQ. The CDR3 contains 13 residues. The CDR3 sequence is CASRPGTDYEQYF. CDR3 sequence (DNA): TGCGCCAGCAGACCCGGGACAGATTACGAGCAGTACTTC.

The J gene is TRBJ1-5, the V gene TRBV4-2; D call uncertain. The CDR3 totals 15 residues. Trimming removed 2 bases from V and 5 bases from J, with 13 bases in between. Germline-derived CDR1 and CDR2 are LGHNA and YNFKEQ. The CDR3 DNA sequence: TGTGCCAGCAGCCAATCGGTCAGTAGGGATCAGCCCCAGCATTTT. Its protein is CASSQSVSRDQPQHF.

This clone was seen a single time. The chain uses TRBV27 and TRBJ1-2, with 8 bases matching TRBD1. The J segment lost 9 bases and the V segment lost 1 base, leaving 10 bases of the junction unmatched. Germline CDR1 and CDR2: MNHEY and SMNVEV (reference sequence). CDR3 length: 15 amino acids. The CDR3 nucleotides are TGTGCCAGCAGTTTATTCCAGGGGGCCTCCGATAGCTACACCTTC. Translating gives CASSLFQGASDSYTF.

This clone turned up a few times. The V gene is TRBV5-1, the J gene TRBJ2-3; D unclear. Germline V gives CDR1 SGHRS, CDR2 YFSETQ. Trimming removed 1 base at V and 3 bases at J, with 6 bases between. The CDR3 extends over 13 amino acids. The DNA of the CDR3 is TGCGCCAGCAGCTTGCACACGACAGATACGCAGTATTTT. Translating gives CASSLHTTDTQYF. Full variable domain (rest looked up from reference TRBV5-1 and TRBJ2-3): KAGVTQTPRYLIKTRGQQVTLSCSPISGHRSVSWYQQTPGQGLQFLFEYFSETQRNKGNFPGRFSGRQFSNSRSEMNVSTLELGDSALYLCASSLHTTDTQYFGPGTRLTVL.

The chain carries TRBV6-6 and TRBJ1-3; D ambiguous. V gave up 5 bases and J gave up 2 bases, with 7 bases separating them. CDR3 length: 13 residues. Germline assignment: CDR1 MNHNY and CDR2 SVGAGI (reference sequence). CDR3 amino acids: CASSLSAGNTIYF. CDR3 sequence (DNA): TGTGCCAGCAGTCTTTCGGCTGGAAACACCATATATTTT.

The chain recombines TRBV5-5 with TRBJ1-1; TRBD1 is a possible D gene (5 bases). Trimming took 4 bases from V and 4 from J, leaving 14 bases between them. In germline, CDR1 is SGHKS, CDR2 YYEKEE (reference sequence). CDR3 length: 14 amino acids. The CDR3 region has the DNA TGTGCCAGCAGCCTCCCAGACGGGGGCACTGAAGCTTTCTTT. It yields the protein CASSLPDGGTEAFF.

V and J are TRBV19 and TRBJ1-1; 7 nucleotides line up with TRBD1. From germline, CDR1 is LNHDA and CDR2 SQIVND (reference sequence). The trim removed 3 bases at V and 4 bases at J, leaving 5 bases unmatched. The CDR3 runs to 14 residues. The CDR3 region has the DNA TGTGCCAGTAGTATCGACAGGGTTGGCACTGAAGCTTTCTTT. Its protein is CASSIDRVGTEAFF. Combining the CDR3 with reference TRBV19 and TRBJ1-1 gives the whole variable domain DGGITQSPKYLFRKEGQNVTLSCEQNLNHDAMYWYRQDPGQGLRLIYYSQIVNDFQKGDIAEGYSVSREKKESFPLTVTSAQKNPTAFYLCASSIDRVGTEAFFGQGTRLTVV.

This clone was seen a handful of times. This rearrangement joins TRBV7-9 to TRBJ2-1; 14 positions match TRBD2. The germline V gene encodes CDR1 SEHNR and CDR2 FQNEAQ (reference sequence). V lost 5 bases to trimming and J lost 6 bases; unmatched junction nucleotides: 6. This CDR3 is built from 16 residues. CDR3 DNA sequence: TGTGCCAGCAGCCCTCCGGGACTAGCGGGAGTCAATGAGCAGTTCTTC. It is translated as CASSPPGLAGVNEQFF.

In its sample, this clone was seen a few times. The J gene is TRBJ1-5, the V gene TRBV4-1, with unresolved D. Germline CDR1 and CDR2: MGHRA and YSYEKL. This CDR3 comprises 15 residues. Trimming pared 0 bases from V and 6 bases from J, leaving 12 bases between. CDR3 nucleotide sequence: TGCGCCAGCAGCCAAGATCCCGGGGAAACTCAGCCCCAGCATTTT. Its translation is CASSQDPGETQPQHF.

This chain uses TRBV29-1 with TRBJ1-3; D gene unclear. Germline values: CDR1 SQVTM, CDR2 ANQGSEA. The CDR3 sequence is 13 residues long. V was pared by 6 bases and J by 0 bases, with 9 bases between. The DNA of the CDR3 is TGCAGCGTCCAACTGAGCTCTGGAAACACCATATATTTT. Translation gives CSVQLSSGNTIYF.

The J gene is TRBJ1-1, the V gene TRBV7-9, with 11 bases aligning to TRBD1. The CDR3 totals 13 residues. Per the germline V gene, CDR1 is SEHNR and CDR2 is FQNEAQ (reference sequence). V was clipped by 6 bases and J by 4 bases; unmatched bases: 1. CDR3 loop: CASRDRGPTEAFF. CDR3 DNA sequence: TGTGCCAGCAGGGACAGGGGGCCCACTGAAGCTTTCTTT.

V gene TRBV5-4 combines with J gene TRBJ1-6; TRBD1 is a possible D gene (6 bases). The germline gives CDR1 SGHNT, CDR2 YYREEE (reference sequence). V lost 0 bases to trimming and J lost 10 bases, with 11 bases between them. This CDR3 region has 14 residues. Here the CDR3 reads CASSLEQGRSPLHF. CDR3 coding DNA: TGTGCCAGCAGCTTGGAGCAGGGGCGATCACCCCTCCACTTT.

This sequence joins TRBV29-1 and TRBJ2-5; tentative D call: TRBD1 (6 bases). Per the germline V gene, CDR1 is SQVTM and CDR2 is ANQGSEA. V was trimmed by 3 bases and J by 4 bases, leaving 12 bases between them. The CDR3 runs to 13 residues. CDR3 nucleotides: TGCAGCGTTGAGAGGCAGGGGATAGAGACCCAGTACTTC. Translated, it gives CSVERQGIETQYF.

This clone has a single count. The chain couples TRBV9 to TRBJ2-1; the D is unclear. Trimming stripped 0 bases from V and 9 bases from J, with 13 bases between. The CDR3 length is 14 residues. Germline lookup yields CDR1 SGDLS and CDR2 YYNGEE. The DNA of the CDR3 is TGTGCCAGCAGCGTAGCCCTATCCCCCACTGAGCAGTTCTTC. Encoded protein: CASSVALSPTEQFF.

This sequence joins TRBV27 and TRBJ2-5, with D possibly TRBD2 on 6 matching bases. The V and J ends lost 6 bases and 4 bases respectively, with 12 bases between them. The CDR3 totals 13 residues. Looked up from germline, CDR1 is MNHEY and CDR2 is SMNVEV (reference sequence). The CDR3 region has the DNA TGTGCCAGCAGCCAGACTAGTGCAGAGACCCAGTACTTC. Translation: CASSQTSAETQYF.

V usage is TRBV28 and J usage is TRBJ2-4; D is unclear. Germline V gives CDR1 MDHEN, CDR2 SYDVKM. V lost 8 bases, J lost 0 bases, and 14 bases lay in between. This CDR3 region has 15 residues. CDR3 in amino acids: CASRQKNLAKNIQYF. The DNA for the CDR3 is TGTGCCAGCCGCCAAAAAAATCTAGCCAAAAACATTCAGTACTTC.

J is TRBJ1-5 and V is TRBV18; 7 bases match TRBD1. The CDR3 has 16 residues. CDR1 and CDR2 (germline): KGHSH, LQKENI. With 2 bases clipped from V and 7 bases from J, the junction kept 11 bases outside the gene matches. This chain's CDR3 is CASSPEASGGGQPQHF. CDR3 DNA sequence: TGTGCCAGCTCACCAGAAGCCTCAGGGGGGGGACAGCCCCAGCATTTT.

The chain links TRBV2 to TRBJ2-3; possible D gene TRBD1, 5 bases. The V gene lost 0 bases and the J gene lost 9 bases, with 10 bases spanning the gap. Germline V gene data show CDR1 as SNHLY and CDR2 as FYNNEI. This CDR3 has 13 amino acids. In DNA, the CDR3 is TGTGCCAGCAGTGAAGCTCAACCAGGGACGCAGTATTTT. This encodes CASSEAQPGTQYF.

The rearrangement joins TRBV5-1 to TRBJ1-1, with a weak D call TRBD1 (5 bases). Germline assignment: CDR1 SGHRS and CDR2 YFSETQ. Trimming left V 4 bases short and J 2 bases short, with 15 bases between. This CDR3 is built from 15 residues. Here the CDR3 reads CASSPGQRPNTEAFF. Written as DNA, the CDR3 is TGCGCCAGCAGCCCCGGACAACGACCAAACACTGAAGCTTTCTTT.

This chain connects TRBV15 to TRBJ1-5, with D perhaps TRBD1 (5 bases). The CDR3 sequence is 17 residues long. The germline CDR1 and CDR2 sequences are LNHNV and YYDKDF (reference sequence). V was clipped by 5 bases and J by 0 bases, with 17 bases between them. The CDR3 loop is CATSPHPGGGSNQPQHF. DNA of the CDR3: TGTGCCACCAGCCCGCACCCGGGTGGGGGTAGCAATCAGCCCCAGCATTTT. The whole variable domain, filled in from reference TRBV15 and TRBJ1-5, reads DAMVIQNPRYQVTQFGKPVTLSCSQTLNHNVMYWYQQKSSQAPKLLFHYYDKDFNNEADTPDNFQSRRPNTSFCFLDIRSPGLGDTAMYLCATSPHPGGGSNQPQHFGDGTRLSIL.

J is TRBJ2-1 and V is TRBV7-9, with 12 bases lining up with TRBD2. CDR1 SEHNR and CDR2 FQNEAQ come from the germline V gene (reference sequence). V dropped 4 bases and J dropped 3; count of bases not matched to a gene: 4. The CDR3 is made up of 16 amino acids. This chain's CDR3 is CASSSRTSGDYNEQFF. As DNA, the CDR3 is TGTGCCAGCAGCTCCCGGACTAGCGGGGACTACAATGAGCAGTTCTTC.

The chain carries TRBV2 and TRBJ2-1; no definite D call. The CDR3 length is 11 residues. V dropped 2 bases and J dropped 7 bases, with 3 bases sitting between them. Germline-derived CDR1 and CDR2 are SNHLY and FYNNEI. The CDR3 reads CASSEYNEQFF. In DNA, the CDR3 is TGTGCCAGCAGTGAATATAATGAGCAGTTCTTC.

This chain joins TRBV18 and TRBJ1-2, with D unresolved. V was clipped by 5 bases and J by 3 bases, with 16 bases between them. The germline CDR1 and CDR2 sequences are KGHSH and LQKENI. This CDR3 is 15 amino acids long. The CDR3 nucleotides are TGTGCCAGCTCATTGGGGATGGGGAATGACTATGGCTACACCTTC. It is translated as CASSLGMGNDYGYTF.